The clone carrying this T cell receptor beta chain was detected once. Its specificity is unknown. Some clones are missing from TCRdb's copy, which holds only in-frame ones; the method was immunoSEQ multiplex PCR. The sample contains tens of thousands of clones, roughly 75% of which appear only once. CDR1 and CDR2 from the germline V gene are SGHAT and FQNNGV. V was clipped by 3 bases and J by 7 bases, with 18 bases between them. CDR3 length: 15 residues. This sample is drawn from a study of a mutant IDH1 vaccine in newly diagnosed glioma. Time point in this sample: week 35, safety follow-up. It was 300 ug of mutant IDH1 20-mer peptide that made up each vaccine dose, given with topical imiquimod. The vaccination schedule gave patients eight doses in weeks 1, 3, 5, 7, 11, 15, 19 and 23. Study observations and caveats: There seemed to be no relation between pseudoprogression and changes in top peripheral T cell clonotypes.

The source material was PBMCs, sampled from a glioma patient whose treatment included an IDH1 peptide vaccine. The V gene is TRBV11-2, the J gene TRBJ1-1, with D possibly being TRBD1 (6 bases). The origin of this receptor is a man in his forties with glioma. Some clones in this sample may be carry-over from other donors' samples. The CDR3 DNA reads TGTGCCAGCAGCTTGGGGGGGCGGTTGTTTGGTGAAGCTTTCTTT. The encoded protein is CASSLGGRLFGEAFF. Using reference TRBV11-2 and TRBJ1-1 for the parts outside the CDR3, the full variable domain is EAGVAQSPRYKIIEKRQSVAFWCNPISGHATLYWYQQILGQGPKLLIQFQNNGVVDDSQLPKDRFSAERLKGVDSTLKIQPAKLEDSAVYLCASSLGGRLFGEAFFGQGTRLTVV.